This T cell receptor beta chain was recorded in a study of blood T cell repertoires in COVID-19. Generated by immunoSEQ multiplex PCR, the TCRdb table keeps only in-frame clones and is missing some. The sample has fewer than 250,000 clones; roughly 89% are singletons. V lost 9 bases, J lost 1 base, and 16 bases lay in between. CDR1 is SGHAT, CDR2 FQNNGV, per germline. This CDR3 has 14 amino acids. This sequence joins TRBV11-2 and TRBJ2-7, with D unclear. This receptor was identified in a woman in her thirties or forties who had recovered from COVID-19. Input material: PBMCs or T cells enriched from blood (not recorded which). CDR3 in amino acids: CASTVELRSYEQYF. The DNA for the CDR3 is TGTGCCAGTACGGTGGAGCTTCGATCCTACGAGCAGTACTTC. The full variable domain, with the rest looked up from reference TRBV11-2 and TRBJ2-7, is EAGVAQSPRYKIIEKRQSVAFWCNPISGHATLYWYQQILGQGPKLLIQFQNNGVVDDSQLPKDRFSAERLKGVDSTLKIQPAKLEDSAVYLCASTVELRSYEQYFGPGTRLTVT.